Following are 12 T cell receptor beta chains from one sample sequenced in a study of tumor and adjacent non-tumor tissue in lung cancer. The library came from three nested PCR rounds adapted from ARM-PCR protocols. TCRdb recomputed calls from the multiplex PCR reads with MiXCR, one row per CDR3 protein. The sample has fewer than 120,000 distinct CDR3 sequences, 84% seen once. This sample's RNA came from whole unsorted tissue. The sequencing input was lung tumor tissue. All receptors come from a man in his 70s with non-small cell lung cancer.

As to this clonotype: The junction departs from germline at one end; a sequencing error may be responsible. The chain employs TRBV5-1 and TRBJ2-7; tentative D call: TRBD2 (5 bases). Germline CDR1 SGHRS, CDR2 YFSETQ. CDR3 length: 13 residues. The CDR3 DNA is TGCACCAGCCACGGGCTAGCTGGCTACGAGCAGTACTTC. Residues: CTSHGLAGYEQYF.

To note about this clonotype: The CDR3 does not end in the conserved phenylalanine or tryptophan, so this is likely a read error. It is unclear where the CDR3 begins or ends on the DNA, so no DNA is shown, and the CDR3 is as TCRdb lists it. V and J are TRBV6-2 or TRBV6-3 and TRBJ1-5; the table's TRBD1 call for D was not verified on the DNA. The CDR3 length is 15 residues, termini included. Germline CDR1 is MNHEY and CDR2 is SVGEGT. This chain's CDR3 is CASSLGRGLNQPQHL.

The count of this clonotype is one. Without the conserved terminal phenylalanine or tryptophan, this CDR3 likely stems from a read error. The chain carries TRBV11-2 and TRBJ1-1, with D perhaps matching TRBD1 (5 bases). This CDR3 comprises 13 residues. Germline V gives CDR1 SGHAT, CDR2 FQNNGV. CDR3 DNA: TGTACCAGCAGCCTCAGGGTGAACACTGAAGCTTTCTAT. Protein: CTSSLRVNTEAFY.

With regard to this clonotype: The junction shows a germline mismatch at one end, possibly a read error. The V gene is TRBV11-1, the J gene TRBJ1-2; no clear D. CDR1 and CDR2 (germline): SGHAT, FQDESV (reference sequence). The CDR3 sequence is 12 residues long. The CDR3 reads CASSGYTYAYTF. The CDR3 region has the DNA TGTGCAAGCAGCGGATACACATATGCCTACACCTTC.

This clonotype ranks as large. V and J are TRBV4-2 and TRBJ2-7, with 7 bases aligning to TRBD1. The CDR3 has 14 residues. Per germline, CDR1 LGHNA and CDR2 YNFKEQ. The junction had 3 bases not matched to a gene; V was cut back by 1 base and J by 3 bases. The CDR3 nucleotides read TGTGCCAGCAGCCAAGGACAGGGTCTCTACGAGCAGTACTTC. Protein: CASSQGQGLYEQYF.

On this clonotype: One junction end disagrees with the germline gene, perhaps due to a read error. The chain recombines TRBV29-1 with TRBJ1-5; the D gene is possibly TRBD1 (6 bases). This CDR3 region has 18 residues. The germline V gene has CDR1 SQVTM and CDR2 ANQGSEA. CDR3: CSVEVQPNRDLFNQPHHF. The CDR3 coding sequence is TGTAGCGTGGAGGTACAGCCTAACAGGGACCTCTTCAATCAGCCCCACCATTTT.

This clonotype showed up just once. The chain combines TRBV29-1 with TRBJ2-5, with D unresolved. The CDR3 is 13 residues long. CDR1 is SQVTM, CDR2 ANQGSEA, per germline. V lost 4 bases and J lost 7, with 16 bases in between. The CDR3 DNA is TGCAGCGTTGTCTACTTCTCTCGAGTGACCCAGTACTTC. Translated: CSVVYFSRVTQYF.

V gene TRBV7-9 combines with J gene TRBJ1-1, with D perhaps TRBD1 (6 bases). The CDR3 totals 14 residues. Germline CDR1 is SEHNR and CDR2 is FQNEAQ (reference sequence). V was shortened by 0 bases and J by 14 bases, with 19 bases between the two germline ends. The CDR3 bases are TGTGCCAGCAGCTTAGCGGGGGCTGGCACTGAAACATTCTTT. It specifies CASSLAGAGTETFF.

This clonotype is labeled as medium-sized. The chain uses TRBV28 and TRBJ1-1, with D maybe TRBD1 (5 bases). The CDR3 sequence is 15 residues long. Deletions cut 6 bases from V and 4 bases from J, with 18 bases between. Germline-derived CDR1 and CDR2 are MDHEN and SYDVKM. Written as DNA, the CDR3 is TGTGCCAGCAGCGGGAAGGGGATTGGTACCACTGAAGCTTTCTTT. Protein: CASSGKGIGTTEAFF.

With respect to this clonotype: One end of the junction varies from germline; a read error may be responsible. This chain joins TRBV29-1 and TRBJ2-5; 10 nucleotides align to TRBD1. This CDR3 has 13 residues. Germline CDR1 reads SQVTM; CDR2 reads ANQGSEA. Here the CDR3 reads CSVGTGGDETQYF. CDR3 nucleotide sequence: TGCAGCGTTGGGACAGGGGGAGATGAGACCCAATACTTC.

Worth noting for this clonotype: Just one base apart from a much larger clone, this may be a read error. The DNA of the CDR3 is TGCAGTGTCGACATGGGGTCGGGTAATTCACCCCTCCACTTT. Translated, it gives CSVDMGSGNSPLHF. The chain uses TRBV20-1 and TRBJ1-6; no clear D. The CDR3 consists of 14 residues. V lost 7 bases and J 6 bases, leaving 16 bases between the germline ends. Germline CDR1 is DFQATT and CDR2 is SNEGSKA (reference sequence).

Note on this clonotype: The DNA is left out, because the CDR3 cannot be placed on it with certainty; the CDR3 is given as TCRdb lists it. This chain connects TRBV29-1 to TRBJ2-2; the tabulated D call, TRBD2, remains unverified against the DNA. The CDR3 is 14 amino acids long, termini counted. Germline V lookup: CDR1 SQVTM, CDR2 ANQGSEA. CDR3 in amino acids: CSAGVAEGTGEPFF.